The 7 T cell receptor beta chains below all came from one sample that was sequenced in a study of human T cells and chemical hapten exposure. TCRdb ran MiXCR on the RACE reads and lists one entry per CDR3 protein. The sample lists about 96,000 distinct CDR3 sequences; 7.5% to 10% were seen once. Time point specified: patch test 2, 6 weeks after DPC sensitization. Specified treatment: therapeutic diphenylcyclopropenone sensitization with weekly scalp DPC. This material consisted of whole blood, taken in connection with sensitization to the hapten diphenylcyclopropenone (DPC). These receptors were taken from a woman between 40 and 50 years old with alopecia areata. Some clones in this sample may be carry-over from other donors' samples.

This clonotype was observed a handful of times. The CDR3 nucleotides read TGTGCCAGCAGTGACAGCGGGTCCACAGATACGCAGTATTTT. Translating gives CASSDSGSTDTQYF. This chain joins TRBV6-6 and TRBJ2-3; D possibly corresponds to TRBD2 (6 bases). Trimming took 5 bases from V and 2 from J, leaving 11 bases between them. Germline V gives CDR1 MNHNY, CDR2 SVGAGI (reference sequence). CDR3 length: 14 residues.

This clonotype was seen repeatedly, ten times or more. The gene calls are TRBV5-1 and TRBJ2-5; D may be TRBD1 (5 bases). Germline CDR1 and CDR2: SGHRS and YFSETQ. The ends were cut back, 1 base at V and 5 bases at J, with 9 bases in the middle. The CDR3 has 13 amino acids. The CDR3 region has the DNA TGCGCCAGCAGCTTGTTCAGGGCGGAGACCCAGTACTTC. This sequence encodes CASSLFRAETQYF.

This clonotype was detected many times. This chain links TRBV18 with TRBJ2-2; weak D call: TRBD2 (6 bases). The CDR3 is 15 amino acids. Germline CDR1 is KGHSH and CDR2 is LQKENI. V was shortened by 2 bases and J by 4 bases, with 11 bases between the two germline ends. The CDR3 region is CASSPGRETTGELFF. The CDR3 DNA is TGTGCCAGCTCACCAGGACGGGAGACCACCGGGGAGCTGTTTTTT. Full variable domain (outside the CDR3, taken from reference TRBV18 and TRBJ2-2): NAGVMQNPRHLVRRRGQEARLRCSPMKGHSHVYWYRQLPEEGLKFMVYLQKENIIDESGMPKERFSAEFPKEGPSILRIQQVVRGDSAAYFCASSPGRETTGELFFGEGSRLTVL.

The chain couples TRBV12-3 or TRBV12-4 to TRBJ1-3; no firm D call. V was shortened by 3 bases and J by 4 bases, with 4 bases between the two germline ends. CDR3 length: 12 amino acids. CDR3: CASSFGGNTIYF. The DNA for the CDR3 is TGTGCCAGCAGTTTCGGGGGAAACACCATATATTTT.

This clonotype has more than one count but fewer than ten. CDR3: CASSPLAGTSQETQYF. The CDR3 DNA reads as TGTGCCAGCTCACCCCTAGCGGGGACCTCCCAAGAGACCCAGTACTTC. The J gene is TRBJ2-5, the V gene TRBV18; 9 nucleotides match TRBD2. Per germline, CDR1 KGHSH and CDR2 LQKENI. The CDR3 has 16 amino acids. J was trimmed by 1 base and V by 3 bases; bases with no gene match: 6.

The table lists this clonotype with many counts. The chain carries TRBV7-8 and TRBJ1-2; D unclear. Trimming cost V 1 base and J 4 bases, with 7 bases left between them. The CDR3 extends over 13 amino acids. Germline V gene data show CDR1 as SGHVS and CDR2 as FQNEAQ. The CDR3 region has the DNA TGTGCCAGCAGCTTAGTGTCAGCCTATGGCTACACCTTC. Encoded protein: CASSLVSAYGYTF.

In this sample, this clonotype turned up a few times. The rearrangement uses TRBV28 and TRBJ2-2, with D possibly TRBD2 on 6 matching bases. CDR3 length: 13 residues. Germline CDR1 reads MDHEN; CDR2 reads SYDVKM. Trimming took off 8 bases at V and 6 bases at J, with 13 bases between the two ends. CDR3 protein: CASRLRRAGELFF. The DNA of the CDR3 is TGTGCCAGCCGCCTCCGGAGGGCCGGGGAGCTGTTTTTT.